Reported below is one T cell receptor beta chain. This clonotype has a single count. The antigen this receptor binds is unknown. It may be a read error: a sequence one base away is much more abundant. The TCR beta CDR3 regions were amplified from the RNA transcripts. The TCR CDR3 was subjected to a first round of RT-PCR using the HTBI primer set and the Qiagen OneStep RT-PCR kit. Libraries were constructed in a second round of multiplex PCR, after which size selection and purification were carried out. Sequencing of the libraries was done on an Illumina HiSeq2000 using paired-end 100 bp reads. The original methods were these. Raw data were processed with SOAPnuke, discarding reads with adapters, uncalled bases, mean Phred below 15, or no exact constant-primer or identifier match. High-quality paired reads were merged with COPE v1.2.5, and unique nucleotide sequences were defined as clonotypes. Clonotypes were aligned to IMGT TRBV, TRBD and TRBJ reference segments using MiTCR v1.1. The analysis included only V-J combinations with a frequency above 0.0001, which together covered over 98% of the repertoires. A TCS score was defined as the ratio of F50 (clonal expansion) to E x V (chaos), with BLOSUM62-based TCRdist applied between CDR3 peptides within each V-J. Welch's t-statistics and random forest reduced around 520 V-J features to roughly 13, which were used in a naive Bayes classifier (R e1071). Thyroid-blood repertoire similarity was quantified with the Morisita-Horn index. TCRdb trimmed the raw reads at Q25, called clones with MiXCR and kept productive beta chains. Here each entry gathers all rows of one CDR3 protein and keeps the most common genes and DNA. Here the V and J calls rest on TCRdb's processing, not on the authors' analysis. The sample records hundreds of thousands of distinct CDR3 sequences, 35% of which are singletons. The ten largest clones add up to around 30% of the sample.

V sheds 4 bases and J sheds 1 base, leaving 7 bases between their ends. Reading the germline V gene gives CDR1 SQVTM and CDR2 ANQGSEA. Inclusive of the bounding cysteine and phenylalanine, the CDR3 is 13 residues long. This entry keeps only the CDR3 DNA: 39 bases, framed from base 1. This sample is part of a study of T cells in Graves' hyperthyroidism and ophthalmopathy (dated by TCRdb to about 2019). With regard to the full study: Peripheral blood samples were taken at the time of initial diagnosis, prior to any treatment. A discovery cohort of roughly 100 patients, roughly 40 with Graves' ophthalmopathy and 55 to 60 with stable Graves' hyperthyroidism, was used to find distinguishing TCR V-J signatures. Prospective prediction of ophthalmopathy was tested in an independent validation cohort of approximately 19 hyperthyroidism patients and 15 to 17 patients who later progressed to ophthalmopathy. The approximately 98 discovery patients were randomly divided into training and test sets at a 7:3 ratio. In about 6 Graves' hyperthyroidism patients, the study also compared T-cell repertoires from thyroid tissue with T-cell repertoires from blood. Following sampling, methimazole starting at 30 mg daily was given to hyperthyroidism patients, and high-dose intravenous methylprednisolone was given to ophthalmopathy patients. According to the paper, TCR Vbeta CDR3 sequencing was carried out on approximately 140 peripheral blood samples, which came from under 50 ophthalmopathy, 70 to 80 hyperthyroidism and around 17 progressor patients. What the study reported, not specific to this receptor: In validation, progression to ophthalmopathy was predicted by the model with 70.59% sensitivity and 72.22% specificity, a median of roughly 6.4 months before onset. Most expanded thyroid clonotypes (frequency above 0.001) were also detected in blood, suggesting blood repertoires may reflect thyroid immune responses. Sample size was not statistically predetermined, and investigators were not blinded to group allocation. Ophthalmopathy was separated from stable hyperthyroidism by a 13 V-J signature model, with roughly 88% sensitivity and about 84% specificity obtained in cross-validation and 80%/75% obtained in testing.

Stable Graves' hyperthyroidism was defined as no progression to ophthalmopathy during 18 months of follow-up. Hyperthyroidism patients were newly diagnosed, with disease duration under 2 months, and aged 18 to 65 years. Any patient with an uncontrolled infection, another autoimmune disease, pregnancy or lactation was excluded. Diagnoses were established on the basis of clinical symptoms, serum thyroxine and TRAb, thyroid ultrasound, and orbital computed tomography. Ficoll-Paque density gradient centrifugation was used to isolate PBMCs from 8 to 10 ml of fresh peripheral blood. Total RNA was extracted using Trizol reagent, and RNA quality was assessed on an Agilent 2100 Bioanalyzer.

The V and J segments used are TRBV29-1 and TRBJ1-4; a tentative D match to TRBD1 spans 6 bases. The clonotype originates from a woman between 35 and 50 years old with Graves' hyperthyroidism. Sequenced sample: blood. The CDR3 protein sequence reads: CSVGRGTNEKLFF. The DNA is as follows: TGCAGCGTTGGCAGGGGAACTAATGAAAAACTGTTTTTT.